These 13 T cell receptor beta chains originate from one sample sequenced in a study of CD8 T cells in Susac syndrome (dated by TCRdb to about 2019). Libraries were constructed by the immunoSEQ multiplex PCR assay. RNA was extracted using the RNeasy kit, and about 0.45 to 1 microgram was reverse transcribed with random hexamers. Using fastp at Q25 and MiXCR, TCRdb reprocessed the public reads and kept productive beta chains. Rows with one shared CDR3 protein collapse into an entry with the most common genes and DNA. The sample table shows about 200,000 distinct CDR3 sequences, and about 95% are seen once. 0.093% of the sample belongs to the ten largest clones. Sequences were obtained from CD4+ T cells from PBMCs. The origin of the receptors is a human donor with multiple sclerosis.

This chain uses TRBV24-1 with TRBJ2-1, with 11 nucleotides matching TRBD1. The CDR3 spans 19 residues. Germline V gene lookup returns CDR1 KGHDR and CDR2 SFDVKD. The V gene end was trimmed by 4 bases and the J gene end by 0 bases; junction bases not matched to a gene: 10. CDR3 amino acids: CATSDPGQGGRSSYNEQFF. The CDR3 bases are TGTGCCACCAGTGACCCGGGACAGGGGGGACGAAGCTCCTACAATGAGCAGTTCTTC.

The chain couples TRBV6-5 to TRBJ1-5; D may be TRBD1 (5 bases). The CDR3 sequence is 13 residues long. CDR1 MNHEY and CDR2 SVGAGI come from the germline V gene. V shed 6 bases and J shed 7 bases, with 13 bases lying between them. This CDR3 reads CASRPRALQPQHF. CDR3 DNA sequence: TGTGCCAGCAGACCCAGGGCATTACAGCCCCAGCATTTT.

The V gene is TRBV7-2, the J gene TRBJ2-1, with D possibly TRBD2 on 5 matching bases. CDR1 SGHTA and CDR2 FQGNSA come from the germline V gene. The CDR3 length is 14 residues. V gave up 1 base and J gave up 8 bases, with 12 bases separating them. CDR3 protein: CASSLGLAADEQFF. CDR3 coding DNA: TGTGCCAGCAGCTTAGGTCTAGCAGCCGATGAGCAGTTCTTC.

The rearrangement links TRBV3-1 to TRBJ2-1; either TRBD1 or TRBD2 may fit D (5 bases each). The length of the CDR3 is 14 residues. Germline V gene lookup returns CDR1 LGHDT and CDR2 YNNKEL (reference sequence). V gave up 1 base and J gave up 7 bases, with 11 bases separating them. The CDR3 DNA sequence: TGTGCCAGCAGCCAAGGGGGACCCCCAAATGAGCAGTTCTTC. It codes for CASSQGGPPNEQFF.

This chain uses TRBV12-3 or TRBV12-4 with TRBJ1-6; D not certain. The V end was cut by 7 bases, the J end by 5 bases, with 12 bases between. CDR3 size: 14 residues. The CDR3 here is CASTPQPDNSPLHF. The CDR3 coding sequence is TGTGCCAGCACCCCACAACCCGATAATTCACCCCTCCACTTT.

This rearrangement joins TRBV7-8 to TRBJ2-7; D is unresolved. Germline-derived CDR1 and CDR2 are SGHVS and FQNEAQ. CDR3 length equals 14 residues. V was shortened by 5 bases and J by 2 bases, with 13 bases between the two germline ends. CDR3 sequence reads: CASSTDVATYEQYF. The CDR3 coding sequence is TGTGCCAGCAGCACAGACGTAGCCACCTACGAGCAGTACTTC.

The chain couples TRBV24-1 to TRBJ1-2; TRBD1 matches at 7 bases. This CDR3 contains 15 residues. CDR1 and CDR2 (germline): KGHDR, SFDVKD. V dropped 3 bases and J dropped 8; count of bases not matched to a gene: 11. In DNA form, the CDR3 reads TGTGCCACCAGTGATGTGGCCGGGACAGCCCGCGGCTACACCTTC. This sequence encodes CATSDVAGTARGYTF.

The chain recombines TRBV6-6 with TRBJ2-7; 9 nucleotides match TRBD1. V lost 5 bases and J lost 4; bases outside the gene matches: 9. The V gene's germline CDR1 is MNHNY and CDR2 SVGAGI (reference sequence). The CDR3 has 15 residues. The CDR3, as DNA: TGTGCCAGCAGTAGCGGACAGGGGAGGACGTACGAGCAGTACTTC. Translating it yields CASSSGQGRTYEQYF.

The CDR3 nucleotides read TGTGCCAGCAGCCCTCAGGGACAGGGGATATACGAGCAGTACTTC. The encoded protein is CASSPQGQGIYEQYF. J is TRBJ2-7 and V is TRBV2; 10 bases map to TRBD1. Trimming took 6 bases from V and 4 from J; bases not matched to a gene: 9. CDR1 is SNHLY, CDR2 FYNNEI, per germline. CDR3 size: 15 residues.

J is TRBJ2-7 and V is TRBV12-3 or TRBV12-4; a possible D gene is TRBD2 (6 bases). The CDR3 totals 14 residues. Trimming left V 0 bases short and J 7 bases short, with 13 bases between. CDR3 in amino acids: CASSLAAGTGEQYF. In DNA, the CDR3 is TGTGCCAGCAGTTTAGCTGCGGGAACGGGGGAGCAGTACTTC.

The chain recombines TRBV5-1 with TRBJ1-5; D unclear. This CDR3 spans 15 amino acids. Trimming left V 0 bases short and J 4 bases short, with 11 bases between. The V gene's germline CDR1 is SGHRS and CDR2 YFSETQ. The CDR3 loop is CASSLVVGGNQPQHF. CDR3 in DNA: TGCGCCAGCAGCTTGGTGGTAGGCGGTAATCAGCCCCAGCATTTT. Combining the CDR3 with reference TRBV5-1 and TRBJ1-5 gives the whole variable domain KAGVTQTPRYLIKTRGQQVTLSCSPISGHRSVSWYQQTPGQGLQFLFEYFSETQRNKGNFPGRFSGRQFSNSRSEMNVSTLELGDSALYLCASSLVVGGNQPQHFGDGTRLSIL.

V usage is TRBV5-6 and J usage is TRBJ2-3; D uncertain. The ends were cut back, 1 base at V and 5 bases at J, with 14 bases in the middle. Germline V gene lookup returns CDR1 SGHDT and CDR2 YYEEEE. The CDR3 extends over 15 amino acids. CDR3 in amino acids: CASSLLSLVGDTQYF. The DNA of the CDR3 is TGTGCCAGCAGCTTGTTGTCCCTCGTGGGAGATACGCAGTATTTT.

With regard to this clonotype: An end of the junction does not agree with germline; a read error may underlie this. V usage is TRBV7-3 and J usage is TRBJ1-1; TRBD1 aligns across 7 bases. The CDR3 loop spans 16 amino acids. CDR1 SGHTA and CDR2 FQGTGA come from the germline V gene. This CDR3 reads CASSQFSQGVNTEAFF. The CDR3 bases are TGTGCCAGCAGCCAATTCTCCCAGGGGGTGAATACTGAAGCTTTCTTT.